The 14 T cell receptor beta chains presented below share a single source sample, sequenced in a study of blood T cells in healthy people across ages. A J-beta primer mix and a sample-barcoded 5' primer were used in a second PCR of about 7 to 11 cycles. TCRdb itself ran the 5' RACE reads through MiXCR, one entry per CDR3 protein. The sample contains around 1,500,000 distinct CDR3 sequences, approximately 42% of which appear only once. The source material was blood. The source is a woman aged 18 to 35 in good health.

V usage is TRBV4-1 and J usage is TRBJ2-5; no clear D gene. The CDR3 length is 17 residues. Germline values: CDR1 MGHRA, CDR2 YSYEKL. The germline V and J ends were trimmed by 3 bases and 11 bases, with 28 bases remaining between them. The CDR3 loop reads CASSHHVPPGKVGEQYF. In DNA form, the CDR3 reads TGCGCCAGCAGCCACCATGTACCGCCCGGTAAGGTCGGAGAGCAGTACTTC.

This clonotype has only a few counts. The DNA of the CDR3 is TGCGCCAGCAGCTTGGACCTGGTCCGGGTGTACTTC. The encoded protein is CASSLDLVRVYF. The J gene is TRBJ2-5, the V gene TRBV5-1; D is unresolved. The CDR3 is 12 residues long. Germline assignment: CDR1 SGHRS and CDR2 YFSETQ. Trimming took off 0 bases at V and 13 bases at J, with 13 bases between the two ends.

J is TRBJ2-7 and V is TRBV29-1, with D possibly being TRBD2 (5 bases). The ends were cut back, 4 bases at V and 0 bases at J, with 13 bases in the middle. Germline V gene lookup returns CDR1 SQVTM and CDR2 ANQGSEA. CDR3 size: 14 residues. The CDR3 DNA follows: TGCAGCGTTGCCCCGACTACTAGCTCCTACGAGCAGTACTTC. This translates into CSVAPTTSSYEQYF.

In DNA, the CDR3 is TGTGCCAGCAGGCATGAGGGCCAACAGCCCTATGGCTACACCTTC. This gives the protein CASRHEGQQPYGYTF. This chain links TRBV11-2 with TRBJ1-2; D unresolved. V lost 6 bases, J lost 4 bases, and 18 bases lay in between. CDR3 size: 15 residues. Germline assignment: CDR1 SGHAT and CDR2 FQNNGV.

Comment on this clonotype: One end of the junction does not line up with germline, which may come from a read error. V and J are TRBV6-5 and TRBJ2-3; weak D call: TRBD1 (6 bases). Germline V gene lookup returns CDR1 MNHEY and CDR2 SVGAGI. This CDR3 comprises 16 residues. CDR3: CARYDSCTRGTDTQYF. The CDR3 nucleotides are TGTGCCAGGTATGACTCCTGTACCAGGGGCACTGATACGCAGTATTTT.

This clonotype has just a few counts. The chain combines TRBV6-6 with TRBJ2-1; 12 bases agree with TRBD2. V shed 5 bases, J shed 8 bases, and the junction held 10 bases outside the gene matches. The CDR3 consists of 16 residues. CDR1 MNHNY and CDR2 SVGAGI come from the germline V gene (reference sequence). The CDR3 nucleotides are TGTGCCAGCAGTCCACCCCGACTAGCGGGAGCGGATGAGCAGTTCTTC. Protein sequence: CASSPPRLAGADEQFF.

This clonotype turned up a few times. The chain employs TRBV5-4 and TRBJ2-5; 7 nucleotides match TRBD2. With 1 base clipped from V and 2 bases from J, the junction kept 5 bases outside the gene matches. CDR1 is SGHNT and CDR2 is YYREEE in the germline V gene (reference sequence). This CDR3 has 15 amino acids. Here the CDR3 reads CASSLRASGQETQYF. In nucleotides, the CDR3 is TGTGCCAGCAGCTTGAGGGCTAGCGGACAAGAGACCCAGTACTTC.

The gene calls are TRBV28 and TRBJ2-3; tentative D call: TRBD2 (5 bases). V was pared by 7 bases and J by 0 bases, with 8 bases between. There are 13 residues in the CDR3. Germline-derived CDR1 and CDR2 are MDHEN and SYDVKM. CDR3 protein: CASTGSSTDTQYF. The CDR3 nucleotides read TGTGCCAGCACGGGGTCTAGCACAGATACGCAGTATTTT. Supplemented by reference TRBV28 and TRBJ2-3, the full variable domain reads DVKVTQSSRYLVKRTGEKVFLECVQDMDHENMFWYRQDPGLGLRLIYFSYDVKMKEKGDIPEGYSVSREKKERFSLILESASTNQTSMYLCASTGSSTDTQYFGPGTRLTVL.

This clonotype has a count of ten or more. The chain is built from TRBV20-1 and TRBJ2-5; D uncertain. CDR1 DFQATT and CDR2 SNEGSKA come from the germline V gene (reference sequence). The CDR3 runs 10 residues. V lost 5 bases and J lost 2, with 3 bases in between. CDR3 DNA sequence: TGCAGTGCTGAACAAGAGACCCAGTACTTC. It is translated as CSAEQETQYF.

The chain carries TRBV15 and TRBJ2-5, with 10 bases aligning to TRBD1. This CDR3 region has 14 residues. V gave up 1 base and J gave up 7 bases; unmatched junction bases: 3. Germline V gene lookup returns CDR1 LNHNV and CDR2 YYDKDF (reference sequence). CDR3 residues: CATSRGTGGGTQYF. CDR3 DNA: TGTGCCACCAGCAGAGGGACAGGGGGGGGGACCCAGTACTTC.

The CDR3 loop is CASSLSSDSSYEQFF. The CDR3 bases are TGTGCCAGCAGCTTATCTTCGGACAGCTCCTACGAGCAGTTCTTC. The chain is built from TRBV7-2 and TRBJ2-1; D might be TRBD1 (6 bases). Per the germline V gene, CDR1 is SGHTA and CDR2 is FQGNSA. The germline V and J ends were trimmed by 2 bases and 10 bases, with 18 bases remaining between them. The CDR3 has 15 amino acids.

In this sample, this clonotype turned up a few times. V gene TRBV29-1 combines with J gene TRBJ1-1; maybe TRBD1 (6 bases). Trimming took 2 bases from V and 6 from J, leaving 19 bases between them. The germline V gene encodes CDR1 SQVTM and CDR2 ANQGSEA. The CDR3 consists of 15 residues. CDR3 loop: CSVEHTTGPGAEAFF. The CDR3 DNA follows: TGCAGCGTTGAACATACTACAGGGCCCGGCGCTGAAGCTTTCTTT.

The chain uses TRBV6-2 or TRBV6-3 and TRBJ1-5; TRBD1 matches at 7 bases. Losses at the gene ends were 5 bases for V and 7 bases for J; bases not matched to a gene: 8. The CDR3 sequence is 14 residues long. Germline values: CDR1 MNHEY, CDR2 SVGEGT. The CDR3 bases are TGTGCCAGCAGTACGACAGGGCTGGGGCAGCCCCAGCATTTT. Its protein is CASSTTGLGQPQHF.

This sequence joins TRBV29-1 and TRBJ1-1, with D unclear. CDR1 and CDR2 (germline): SQVTM, ANQGSEA. Trimming removed 2 bases at V and 0 bases at J, with 13 bases between. The length of the CDR3 is 15 residues. Written as DNA, the CDR3 is TGCAGCGTTGAACCGGCAGTAGAGGTGAACACTGAAGCTTTCTTT. Its translation is CSVEPAVEVNTEAFF.